Shown below are 20 T cell receptor beta chains from a single sample sequenced in a study of blood T cell repertoires in COVID-19. Profiling relied on immunoSEQ multiplex PCR, and the TCRdb table lists in-frame clones only, not all of them. The sample includes 75,000 to 80,000 clones, about 88% of them seen just once. Sequenced: peripheral blood. The receptors shown here come from a human donor in a cohort sampled during active COVID-19.

The J gene is TRBJ1-2, the V gene TRBV5-8; TRBD1 might be the D (6 bases). This CDR3 is 15 amino acids long. CDR1 and CDR2 (germline): SGHTS, YDEGEE. V was trimmed by 2 bases and J by 6 bases, leaving 17 bases between them. CDR3 nucleotides: TGTGCCAGCAGCTTTGGCGGCGGACAGTTTAATGGCTACACCTTC. As protein: CASSFGGGQFNGYTF.

This rearrangement joins TRBV15 to TRBJ1-4, with D possibly being TRBD1 (5 bases). V lost 6 bases, J lost 0 bases, and 14 bases lay in between. CDR1 LNHNV and CDR2 YYDKDF come from the germline V gene (reference sequence). The CDR3 spans 16 residues. Here the CDR3 DNA reads TGTGCCACCAGTTCCGGCCGGGACTCAACTAATGAAAAACTGTTTTTT. The encoded protein is CATSSGRDSTNEKLFF.

The rearrangement links TRBV30 to TRBJ1-5; D remains ambiguous. Germline CDR1 and CDR2: GTSNPN and SVGIG (reference sequence). V lost 1 base, J lost 4 bases, and 8 bases lay in between. The CDR3 contains 13 residues. The CDR3 DNA reads TGTGCCTGGAGTGGAGGGTTGAATCAGCCCCAGCATTTT. Encoded protein: CAWSGGLNQPQHF.

The chain is built from TRBV7-2 and TRBJ1-5; D is perhaps TRBD1 (5 bases). This CDR3 contains 16 residues. V was cut by 4 bases and J by 7 bases, with 20 bases left in between. Germline CDR1 reads SGHTA; CDR2 reads FQGNSA. The CDR3 nucleotides are TGTGCCAGCAGCTACTCCGGGACTGCGACCGGACAGCCCCAGCATTTT. Protein product: CASSYSGTATGQPQHF.

This chain connects TRBV29-1 to TRBJ2-1; TRBD2 aligns across 7 bases. In germline, CDR1 is SQVTM, CDR2 ANQGSEA. V lost 2 bases and J lost 2; bases outside the gene matches: 15. The CDR3 has 18 amino acids. The CDR3 spells CSVETPSGPMIAYNEQFF. Here the CDR3 DNA reads TGCAGCGTTGAAACCCCTAGCGGCCCAATGATTGCCTACAATGAGCAGTTCTTC.

The CDR3 DNA reads as TGTGCCAGCAGCTTACAGCGGGCCTACTATGGCTACACCTTC. Translated, it gives CASSLQRAYYGYTF. The chain links TRBV7-2 to TRBJ1-2; no clear D. Per the germline V gene, CDR1 is SGHTA and CDR2 is FQGNSA. This CDR3 is built from 14 residues. Trimming shortened V by 2 bases and J by 3 bases, and 10 bases separated the two germline ends.

This clone is a singleton in its sample. The chain recombines TRBV18 with TRBJ1-2; D remains unclear. Germline loops: CDR1 KGHSH, CDR2 LQKENI. V lost 1 base and J 4 bases, leaving 13 bases between the germline ends. The CDR3 covers 15 residues. CDR3 sequence reads: CASSPRVRGVYGYTF. CDR3 nucleotides: TGTGCCAGCTCACCACGAGTACGGGGAGTCTATGGCTACACCTTC.

V is TRBV19 and J is TRBJ1-2; D not resolved. The length of the CDR3 is 13 residues. Trimming cost V 6 bases and J 11 bases, with 19 bases left between them. CDR1 and CDR2 from the germline V gene are LNHDA and SQIVND (reference sequence). The CDR3 region has the DNA TGTGCCAGTAGCGCAGCACTTGGAGGAGTTTACACCTTC. This codes for CASSAALGGVYTF.

CDR3 residues: CASSPFGQGVGGELFF. The CDR3 nucleotides are TGTGCCAGCAGCCCTTTTGGGCAGGGGGTCGGCGGGGAGCTGTTTTTT. The chain uses TRBV6-2 or TRBV6-3 and TRBJ2-2; 7 nucleotides agree with TRBD1. CDR3 length: 16 residues. CDR1 is MNHEY, CDR2 SVGEGT, per germline. Unmatched junction bases numbered 14, after V lost 6 bases and J lost 7 bases.

V is TRBV5-1 and J is TRBJ2-2; 9 positions agree with TRBD1. The junction had 4 bases not matched to a gene; V was cut back by 0 bases and J by 1 base. The CDR3 sequence is 17 residues long. In germline, CDR1 is SGHRS, CDR2 YFSETQ. The CDR3 DNA sequence: TGCGCCAGCAGCTTGGACCCGGGACAGGGGAACACCGGGGAGCTGTTTTTT. It codes for CASSLDPGQGNTGELFF.

In regard to this clone: This same CDR3 is encoded by further DNA sequences in the sample. J is TRBJ2-1 and V is TRBV5-1, with 9 bases aligning to TRBD1. The V segment lost 2 bases and the J segment 2 bases; nucleotides outside the gene matches: 2. Germline CDR1 SGHRS, CDR2 YFSETQ. The length of the CDR3 is 15 residues. CDR3 protein: CASSLGQGPYNEQFF. In nucleotides, the CDR3 is TGCGCCAGCAGCTTAGGACAGGGGCCCTACAATGAGCAGTTCTTC.

This clone appeared a single time. This sequence joins TRBV21-1 and TRBJ2-2; TRBD1, the table's D call, lacks a check against the DNA. TRBV21-1 is annotated as a pseudogene. The CDR3 sequence is 15 residues long. The CDR3 nucleotides read TGTGCCAGCAGCCCCCGGACAGGGTGGCGGGGGGAGCTGTTTTTT. Its translation: CASSPRTGWRGELFF.

The V and J genes are TRBV11-2 and TRBJ2-3; 11 bases align to TRBD2. The CDR3 is made up of 16 amino acids. From germline, CDR1 is SGHAT and CDR2 FQNNGV. V shed 4 bases, J shed 5 bases, and the junction held 8 bases outside the gene matches. As DNA, the CDR3 is TGTGCCAGCAGCTACGGGACTAGCGGACCCCAAGATACGCAGTATTTT. Its translation: CASSYGTSGPQDTQYF.

The chain links TRBV27 to TRBJ2-7; the match to TRBD1 covers 7 bases. The CDR3 is 15 residues long. Germline V gives CDR1 MNHEY, CDR2 SMNVEV (reference sequence). J gave up 0 bases and V 1 base, and 3 bases lay outside the gene matches. The CDR3 loop reads CASSLYRDSSYEQYF. The CDR3 bases are TGTGCCAGCAGTTTATATCGGGACAGCTCCTACGAGCAGTACTTC.

The table lists this clone with a count of one. The chain employs TRBV7-2 and TRBJ2-5, with 8 bases lining up with TRBD2. Trimming removed 5 bases from V and 2 bases from J; junction bases left unmatched: 4. CDR3 length: 14 amino acids. Looked up from germline, CDR1 is SGHTA and CDR2 is FQGNSA. Here the CDR3 reads CASSTRGGQETQYF. CDR3 DNA: TGTGCCAGCAGCACCCGGGGGGGGCAAGAGACCCAGTACTTC.

This chain uses TRBV28 with TRBJ2-7; the match to TRBD2 covers 13 bases. CDR3 size: 15 residues. The V gene end was trimmed by 6 bases and the J gene end by 5 bases; junction bases not matched to a gene: 7. Looked up from germline, CDR1 is MDHEN and CDR2 is SYDVKM. The DNA of the CDR3 is TGTGCCAGCAGATCTACTAGCGGGAGGGCCCACGAGCAGTACTTC. It is translated as CASRSTSGRAHEQYF.

V gene TRBV5-1 combines with J gene TRBJ2-1; 7 bases match TRBD2. The CDR3 contains 15 residues. The ends lost 2 bases at V and 7 bases at J; junction bases unmatched: 9. Germline V gives CDR1 SGHRS, CDR2 YFSETQ. The CDR3: CASSLSGEGRNEQFF. In DNA, the CDR3 is TGCGCCAGCAGCTTATCGGGGGAGGGGCGGAATGAGCAGTTCTTC.

This clone was counted once. The rearrangement links TRBV2 to TRBJ2-5; TRBD1 matches 11 bases. This CDR3 has 16 residues. The V gene end was trimmed by 3 bases and the J gene end by 5 bases; junction bases not matched to a gene: 8. Per the germline V gene, CDR1 is SNHLY and CDR2 is FYNNEI. The CDR3 spells CASSERVGTGGETQYF. The CDR3, as DNA: TGTGCCAGCAGTGAGAGGGTGGGGACAGGGGGTGAGACCCAGTACTTC.

CDR3 protein: CASSLGGQMSNEQFF. CDR3 DNA: TGTGCCAGCAGTTTAGGGGGACAAATGAGCAATGAGCAGTTCTTC. The rearrangement links TRBV28 to TRBJ2-1, with a tentative D call TRBD1 (6 bases). Germline CDR1 MDHEN, CDR2 SYDVKM. This CDR3 is 15 amino acids long. V lost 2 bases and J 6 bases, leaving 14 bases between the germline ends.

The chain recombines TRBV7-2 with TRBJ2-1; 9 bases are shared with TRBD2. V dropped 0 bases and J dropped 10; count of bases not matched to a gene: 16. Germline V gene lookup returns CDR1 SGHTA and CDR2 FQGNSA. The length of the CDR3 is 18 residues. As DNA, the CDR3 is TGTGCCAGCAGCTTAGCAGGAGGGTACGCGGGAGGGCCGCGAGAGCAGTTCTTC. Protein sequence: CASSLAGGYAGGPREQFF.